A single sample gave rise to the 32 T cell receptor beta chains below, sequenced in a study of cytomegalovirus exposure and HLA in healthy donors. 60 Vbeta and 13 Jbeta primers were used in PCR. Libraries were prepared by immunoSEQ multiplex PCR; TCRdb keeps only in-frame clonotypes and omits some of them. Here the sample spans 75,000 to 90,000 clones, approximately 80% being singletons. Input material: PBMCs. All receptors come from a human donor in good health.

The chain uses TRBV7-2 and TRBJ1-5; D gene unclear. V was trimmed by 5 bases and J by 2 bases, leaving 13 bases between them. CDR3 size: 15 residues. Looked up from germline, CDR1 is SGHTA and CDR2 is FQGNSA. The CDR3, as DNA: TGTGCCAGCAGCAAAGAGTGGGGAGGCAATCAGCCCCAGCATTTT. It translates to CASSKEWGGNQPQHF.

This sequence joins TRBV5-4 and TRBJ2-5, with 13 positions matching TRBD2. V lost 2 bases to trimming and J lost 7 bases; unmatched junction nucleotides: 8. The CDR3 consists of 16 residues. Germline V gene sequence: CDR1 SGHNT, CDR2 YYREEE (reference sequence). As DNA, the CDR3 is TGTGCCAGCAGCTTAGGACTAGCGGGGGTAGGGCGGACCCAGTACTTC. This sequence encodes CASSLGLAGVGRTQYF.

This chain links TRBV4-1 with TRBJ2-1; TRBD2 agrees at 14 bases. The CDR3 has 21 amino acids. Per germline, CDR1 MGHRA and CDR2 YSYEKL. V dropped 0 bases and J dropped 0; count of bases not matched to a gene: 10. This CDR3 reads CASSQDRGRTSGRRSYNEQFF. In nucleotides, the CDR3 is TGCGCCAGCAGCCAAGATCGGGGGAGGACTAGCGGGAGGCGCTCCTACAATGAGCAGTTCTTC.

The CDR3 bases are TGTGCCAGCAGCTTCCCGCTACCAGGGTTACCCTACAATGAGCAGTTCTTC. This codes for CASSFPLPGLPYNEQFF. J is TRBJ2-1 and V is TRBV7-9, with D possibly being TRBD1 (5 bases). Germline V gives CDR1 SEHNR, CDR2 FQNEAQ (reference sequence). The CDR3 has 17 residues. The germline V and J ends were trimmed by 3 bases and 2 bases, with 17 bases remaining between them.

CDR3 bases: TGTGCCAGTAAACAACAGGGGAGCACAGATACGCAGTATTTT. This encodes CASKQQGSTDTQYF. The rearrangement uses TRBV19 and TRBJ2-3; 7 bases match TRBD1. This CDR3 region has 14 residues. J was trimmed by 0 bases and V by 7 bases; bases with no gene match: 4. Germline V gives CDR1 LNHDA, CDR2 SQIVND (reference sequence).

The chain couples TRBV11-3 to TRBJ1-1; D perhaps matches TRBD1 (6 bases). This CDR3 spans 14 amino acids. The germline CDR1 and CDR2 sequences are SGHNT and YENEEA. The ends were cut back, 5 bases at V and 4 bases at J, with 14 bases in the middle. The CDR3 nucleotides read TGTGCCAGCAGCGTCAGGGGAGCGAGCACTGAAGCTTTCTTT. It encodes CASSVRGASTEAFF.

V and J are TRBV7-2 and TRBJ2-1, with 16 positions matching TRBD2. The CDR3 extends over 15 amino acids. V was clipped by 4 bases and J by 9 bases; unmatched bases: 3. Looked up from germline, CDR1 is SGHTA and CDR2 is FQGNSA. CDR3 loop: CASSSGLAGGIEQFF. The CDR3 region has the DNA TGTGCCAGCAGCTCGGGACTAGCGGGGGGGATTGAGCAGTTCTTC.

This chain uses TRBV6-4 with TRBJ2-1; D perhaps matches TRBD1 (6 bases). Germline CDR1 reads MRHNA; CDR2 reads SNTAGT. With 2 bases removed from V and 0 bases from J, the gap between germline ends came to 11 bases. The CDR3 totals 16 residues. CDR3 coding DNA: TGTGCCAGCAGTGACACAGACAGGAGCTCCTACAATGAGCAGTTCTTC. Translated: CASSDTDRSSYNEQFF.

The chain is built from TRBV5-6 and TRBJ2-1; D remains unclear. The CDR3 consists of 14 residues. Between the trimmed V and J ends, which lost 2 bases and 6 bases, there was a span of 12 bases. The germline V gene encodes CDR1 SGHDT and CDR2 YYEEEE. Here the CDR3 DNA reads TGTGCCAGCAGCTTTCGCAGTCAGCGCAATGAGCAGTTCTTC. Its protein is CASSFRSQRNEQFF.

The chain couples TRBV30 to TRBJ2-3, with D possibly TRBD2 on 5 matching bases. The CDR3 extends over 13 amino acids. The V end was cut by 4 bases, the J end by 0 bases, with 8 bases between. Germline V lookup: CDR1 GTSNPN, CDR2 SVGIG (reference sequence). CDR3 sequence (DNA): TGTGCCTGGAACCCGGGGAGCACAGATACGCAGTATTTT. Amino acid sequence: CAWNPGSTDTQYF.

The rearrangement links TRBV4-1 to TRBJ1-2; no clear D gene. Germline values: CDR1 MGHRA, CDR2 YSYEKL. CDR3 size: 15 residues. V gave up 4 bases and J gave up 4 bases, with 16 bases separating them. This CDR3 reads CASSPDPQQLYGYTF. Here the CDR3 DNA reads TGCGCCAGCAGCCCTGACCCCCAACAGCTCTATGGCTACACCTTC.

The rearrangement links TRBV7-8 to TRBJ2-1; a weak D match, TRBD2 (6 bases). There are 13 residues in the CDR3. The germline gives CDR1 SGHVS, CDR2 FQNEAQ. Trimming took off 4 bases at V and 9 bases at J, with 13 bases between the two ends. DNA of the CDR3: TGTGCCAGCAGCTCGACGGGGGTTGGTGAGCAGTTCTTC. Its translation is CASSSTGVGEQFF.

About this clone itself: Its ends do not fully match the called genes, so a read error is possible. V usage is TRBV7-7 and J usage is TRBJ2-7; TRBD2 might be the D (6 bases). Per germline, CDR1 SSHAT and CDR2 FNYEAQ (reference sequence). The CDR3 consists of 13 residues. CDR3 DNA: TGTGCTAGCAGCTTAGAGACTAGCTACGAGCAGTACTTC. Translation: CASSLETSYEQYF.

This clone was seen ten or more times. The CDR3 nucleotides are TGTGCCAGCTCACCCCACGGGGGGATGGGGGATCAGCCCCAGCATTTT. Translation gives CASSPHGGMGDQPQHF. The rearrangement links TRBV18 to TRBJ1-5; a weak D match, TRBD1 (5 bases). CDR1 and CDR2 (germline): KGHSH, LQKENI. The CDR3 sequence is 16 residues long. Trimming took off 3 bases at V and 5 bases at J, with 17 bases between the two ends.

The count of this clone is one. CDR3 coding DNA: TGTGCCAGCAGGAGGGCCCCGGTGAACACTGAAGCTTTCTTT. Protein: CASRRAPVNTEAFF. This chain joins TRBV6-5 and TRBJ1-1; D is uncertain. Germline loops: CDR1 MNHEY, CDR2 SVGAGI. V lost 6 bases and J lost 0, with 11 bases in between. This CDR3 comprises 14 residues.

The chain employs TRBV6-5 and TRBJ1-5, with a tentative D call TRBD1 (6 bases). The CDR3 contains 15 residues. Germline loops: CDR1 MNHEY, CDR2 SVGAGI. Trimming took 5 bases from V and 3 from J, leaving 14 bases between them. The CDR3: CASSQGRGFNQPQHF. The CDR3 DNA reads TGTGCCAGCAGTCAGGGGAGAGGCTTCAATCAGCCCCAGCATTTT.

This sequence joins TRBV5-1 and TRBJ1-6; D is unresolved. The CDR3 has 14 residues. Germline V gene lookup returns CDR1 SGHRS and CDR2 YFSETQ. Trimming stripped 4 bases from V and 10 bases from J, with 15 bases between. DNA for the CDR3: TGCGCCAGCAGCCCCGACCCAACGGGATCACCCCTCCACTTT. The encoded protein is CASSPDPTGSPLHF.

In DNA form, the CDR3 reads TGCGCCAGCAGCTTGGACCCAGGGGTGCGCACTGAAGCTTTCTTT. This translates into CASSLDPGVRTEAFF. J is TRBJ1-1 and V is TRBV5-1; D may be TRBD1 (6 bases). The germline gives CDR1 SGHRS, CDR2 YFSETQ. The CDR3 has 15 residues. Trimming removed 0 bases from V and 4 bases from J, with 13 bases in between. Looking up the rest from reference TRBV5-1 and TRBJ1-1 gives the full variable domain: KAGVTQTPRYLIKTRGQQVTLSCSPISGHRSVSWYQQTPGQGLQFLFEYFSETQRNKGNFPGRFSGRQFSNSRSEMNVSTLELGDSALYLCASSLDPGVRTEAFFGQGTRLTVV.

The rearrangement joins TRBV29-1 to TRBJ1-1; 9 bases match TRBD1. The CDR3 consists of 12 residues. CDR1 and CDR2 from the germline V gene are SQVTM and ANQGSEA. J gave up 4 bases and V 7 bases, and 4 bases lay outside the gene matches. The CDR3 DNA sequence: TGCAGCGGTCTGACAGGGGGCACTGAAGCTTTCTTT. Amino acid sequence: CSGLTGGTEAFF. The full variable domain, completed using reference TRBV29-1 and TRBJ1-1, is SAVISQKPSRDICQRGTSLTIQCQVDSQVTMMFWYRQQPGQSLTLIATANQGSEATYESGFVIDKFPISRPNLTFSTLTVSNMSPEDSSIYLCSGLTGGTEAFFGQGTRLTVV.

The chain couples TRBV5-1 to TRBJ2-7, with a weak D call TRBD1 (6 bases). Germline lookup yields CDR1 SGHRS and CDR2 YFSETQ. There are 17 residues in the CDR3. V was cut by 0 bases and J by 0 bases, with 16 bases left in between. DNA of the CDR3: TGCGCCAGCAGCTTGGGACCCCAGGGGCCTAACTCCTACGAGCAGTACTTC. Translated: CASSLGPQGPNSYEQYF. Filled out from reference TRBV5-1 and TRBJ2-7, the complete variable domain reads KAGVTQTPRYLIKTRGQQVTLSCSPISGHRSVSWYQQTPGQGLQFLFEYFSETQRNKGNFPGRFSGRQFSNSRSEMNVSTLELGDSALYLCASSLGPQGPNSYEQYFGPGTRLTVT.

V is TRBV5-1 and J is TRBJ1-1; TRBD1 matches 8 bases. Trimming cost V 5 bases and J 7 bases; bases outside gene matches: 10. Germline values: CDR1 SGHRS, CDR2 YFSETQ. This CDR3 has 14 amino acids. The CDR3 region has the DNA TGCGCCAGCAGGTTGCAGGGGGCGGGGGATGAAGCTTTCTTT. It is translated as CASRLQGAGDEAFF.

The chain has TRBV11-1 and TRBJ1-1; TRBD1 is a possible D gene (5 bases). Germline V gives CDR1 SGHAT, CDR2 FQDESV (reference sequence). This CDR3 spans 15 amino acids. Trimming took off 2 bases at V and 5 bases at J, with 15 bases between the two ends. CDR3 sequence: CASSLKAGPGTEAFF. DNA for the CDR3: TGTGCCAGCAGCTTAAAAGCAGGGCCGGGTACTGAAGCTTTCTTT.

In its sample, this clone was seen a few times. The genes are TRBV6-5 and TRBJ1-2, with a possible D match to TRBD1 (5 bases). Looked up from germline, CDR1 is MNHEY and CDR2 is SVGAGI. The CDR3 contains 13 residues. V was shortened by 5 bases and J by 6 bases, with 13 bases between the two germline ends. Here the CDR3 DNA reads TGTGCCAGCAGTATGCAGGGTTTCCATGGCTACACCTTC. Protein product: CASSMQGFHGYTF.

V is TRBV9 and J is TRBJ2-5; 11 bases map to TRBD2. J gave up 5 bases and V 0 bases, and 9 bases lay outside the gene matches. From germline, CDR1 is SGDLS and CDR2 YYNGEE. CDR3 length equals 17 residues. The CDR3, as DNA: TGTGCCAGCAGCGTAGGTAGTAGCGGGGGGGCTGGTGAGACCCAGTACTTC. Amino acids: CASSVGSSGGAGETQYF.

The J gene is TRBJ2-1, the V gene TRBV5-6, with 8 nucleotides matching TRBD2. The V gene's germline CDR1 is SGHDT and CDR2 YYEEEE. The CDR3 loop spans 12 amino acids. Trimming cost V 2 bases and J 16 bases; bases outside gene matches: 8. The CDR3 region is CASSFGRGGVFF. CDR3 DNA sequence: TGTGCCAGCAGCTTCGGTCGGGGGGGGGTTTTCTTC. Full variable domain (outside the CDR3, taken from reference TRBV5-6 and TRBJ2-1): DAGVTQSPTHLIKTRGQQVTLRCSPKSGHDTVSWYQQALGQGPQFIFQYYEEEERQRGNFPDRFSGHQFPNYSSELNVNALLLGDSALYLCASSFGRGGVFFGPGTRLTVL.

The chain joins TRBV5-6 to TRBJ1-1; D unresolved. V lost 0 bases and J 0 bases, leaving 6 bases between the germline ends. The germline V gene encodes CDR1 SGHDT and CDR2 YYEEEE. This CDR3 is built from 14 residues. The CDR3 reads CASSLGPVNTEAFF. CDR3 coding DNA: TGTGCCAGCAGCTTGGGGCCAGTGAACACTGAAGCTTTCTTT.

The V call is TRBV6-1, the J call TRBJ2-5; maybe TRBD2 (7 bases). Germline V gene sequence: CDR1 MNHNS, CDR2 SASEGT. V was clipped by 5 bases and J by 11 bases, with 21 bases between them. The CDR3 loop spans 14 amino acids. The CDR3 DNA sequence: TGTGCCAGCAGTACCCTGGGAGGGGGTAAAGAGCAGTACTTC. It encodes CASSTLGGGKEQYF.

The rearrangement uses TRBV6-1 and TRBJ2-7; D not certain. Germline CDR1 and CDR2: MNHNS and SASEGT. The CDR3 length is 11 residues. The V gene lost 8 bases and the J gene lost 0 bases, with 5 bases spanning the gap. CDR3 region: CASGPSYEQYF. CDR3 nucleotide sequence: TGTGCCAGCGGGCCCTCCTACGAGCAGTACTTC.

This clone was recorded only once. The chain couples TRBV7-8 to TRBJ2-3; maybe TRBD2 (5 bases). Trimming removed 1 base at V and 2 bases at J, with 10 bases between. This CDR3 is 15 amino acids long. Germline V lookup: CDR1 SGHVS, CDR2 FQNEAQ. CDR3 sequence (DNA): TGTGCCAGCAGCTTAGGGGGAGCGATCACAGATACGCAGTATTTT. Its protein is CASSLGGAITDTQYF.

Of note for this clone: At one of its ends the junction is not consistent with the germline gene, which may arise from a read error. The rearrangement uses TRBV6-1 and TRBJ1-2, with a tentative D call TRBD1 (6 bases). Looked up from germline, CDR1 is MNHNS and CDR2 is SASEGT. The length of the CDR3 is 13 residues. The CDR3 sequence is CASSVQGNNGYTF. The CDR3 bases are TGTGCCAGCAGTGTACAGGGTAACAATGGCTACACCTTC.

V and J are TRBV18 and TRBJ1-6, with D unclear. Germline V gene lookup returns CDR1 KGHSH and CDR2 LQKENI. Deletions cut 3 bases from V and 6 bases from J, with 9 bases between. The CDR3 length is 14 residues. Written as DNA, the CDR3 is TGTGCCAGCTCACCGGATTACAGTAATTCACCCCTCCACTTT. This translates into CASSPDYSNSPLHF. The full variable domain, completed using reference TRBV18 and TRBJ1-6, is NAGVMQNPRHLVRRRGQEARLRCSPMKGHSHVYWYRQLPEEGLKFMVYLQKENIIDESGMPKERFSAEFPKEGPSILRIQQVVRGDSAAYFCASSPDYSNSPLHFGNGTRLTVT.

The chain uses TRBV7-9 and TRBJ1-4, with TRBD1 as a possible D gene (6 bases). Trimming cost V 4 bases and J 3 bases, with 15 bases left between them. Germline-derived CDR1 and CDR2 are SEHNR and FQNEAQ (reference sequence). The CDR3 loop spans 16 amino acids. DNA of the CDR3: TGTGCCAGCAGCTCCGTAACAGGGCCGGCTAATGAAAAACTGTTTTTT. It specifies CASSSVTGPANEKLFF. Filled out from reference TRBV7-9 and TRBJ1-4, the complete variable domain reads DTGVSQNPRHKITKRGQNVTFRCDPISEHNRLYWYRQTLGQGPEFLTYFQNEAQLEKSRLLSDRFSAERPKGSFSTLEIQRTEQGDSAMYLCASSSVTGPANEKLFFGSGTQLSVL.